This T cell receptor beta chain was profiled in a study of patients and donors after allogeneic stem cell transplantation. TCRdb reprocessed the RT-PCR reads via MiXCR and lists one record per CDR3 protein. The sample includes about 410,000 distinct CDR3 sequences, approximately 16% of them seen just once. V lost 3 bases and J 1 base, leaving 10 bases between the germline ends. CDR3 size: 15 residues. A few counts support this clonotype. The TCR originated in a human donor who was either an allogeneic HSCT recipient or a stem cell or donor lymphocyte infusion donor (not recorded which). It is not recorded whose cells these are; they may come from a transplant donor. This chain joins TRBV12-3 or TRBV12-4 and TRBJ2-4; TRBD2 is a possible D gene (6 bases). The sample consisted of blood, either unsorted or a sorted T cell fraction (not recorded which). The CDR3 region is CASSFGGKAKNIQYF. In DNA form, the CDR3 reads TGTGCCAGCAGTTTTGGGGGGAAGGCCAAAAACATTCAGTACTTC.